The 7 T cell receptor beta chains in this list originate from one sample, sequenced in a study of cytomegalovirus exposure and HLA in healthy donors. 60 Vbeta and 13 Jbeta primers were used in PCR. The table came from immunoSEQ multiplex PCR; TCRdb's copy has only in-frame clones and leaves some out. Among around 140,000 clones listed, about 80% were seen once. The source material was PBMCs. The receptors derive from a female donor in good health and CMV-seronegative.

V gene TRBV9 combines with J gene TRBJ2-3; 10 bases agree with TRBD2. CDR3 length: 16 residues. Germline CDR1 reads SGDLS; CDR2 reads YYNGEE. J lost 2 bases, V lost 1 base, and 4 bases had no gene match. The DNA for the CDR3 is TGTGCCAGCAGCGTACTAGCGGGGGCCATCACAGATACGCAGTATTTT. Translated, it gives CASSVLAGAITDTQYF.

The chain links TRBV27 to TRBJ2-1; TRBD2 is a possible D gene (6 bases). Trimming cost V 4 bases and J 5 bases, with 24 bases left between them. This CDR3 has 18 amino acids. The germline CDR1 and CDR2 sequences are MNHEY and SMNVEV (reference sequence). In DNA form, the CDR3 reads TGTGCCAGCAGTTCCCTTATGACGGGAGCTGAGTTGAACAATGAGCAGTTCTTC. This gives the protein CASSSLMTGAELNNEQFF.

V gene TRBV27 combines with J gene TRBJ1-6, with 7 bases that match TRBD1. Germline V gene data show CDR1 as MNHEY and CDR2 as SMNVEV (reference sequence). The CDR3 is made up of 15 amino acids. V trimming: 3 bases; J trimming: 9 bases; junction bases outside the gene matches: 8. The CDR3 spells CASSFSAGGGSPLHF. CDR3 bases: TGTGCCAGCAGTTTCTCAGCAGGGGGAGGTTCACCCCTCCACTTT.

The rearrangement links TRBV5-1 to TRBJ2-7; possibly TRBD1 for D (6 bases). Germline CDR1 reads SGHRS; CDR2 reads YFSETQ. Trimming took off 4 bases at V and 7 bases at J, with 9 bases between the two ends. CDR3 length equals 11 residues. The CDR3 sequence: CASSTGCEQYF. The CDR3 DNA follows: TGCGCCAGCAGCACAGGGTGTGAGCAGTACTTC. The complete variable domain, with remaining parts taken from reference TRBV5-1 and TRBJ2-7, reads KAGVTQTPRYLIKTRGQQVTLSCSPISGHRSVSWYQQTPGQGLQFLFEYFSETQRNKGNFPGRFSGRQFSNSRSEMNVSTLELGDSALYLCASSTGCEQYFGPGTRLTVT.

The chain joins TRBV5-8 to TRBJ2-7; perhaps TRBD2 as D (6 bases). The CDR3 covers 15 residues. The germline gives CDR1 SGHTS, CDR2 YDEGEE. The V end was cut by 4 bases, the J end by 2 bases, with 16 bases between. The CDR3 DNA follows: TGTGCCAGCAGCCTTCCAGCGGGTTTTACCTACGAGCAGTACTTC. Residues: CASSLPAGFTYEQYF.

The CDR3: CASSRTSGGTSTDTQYF. CDR3 coding DNA: TGTGCCAGCAGCAGGACTAGCGGGGGGACTAGCACAGATACGCAGTATTTT. V gene TRBV5-4 combines with J gene TRBJ2-3; 14 bases agree with TRBD2. The CDR3 is 17 amino acids. V lost 4 bases, J lost 0 bases, and 4 bases stayed unmatched. CDR1 and CDR2 from the germline V gene are SGHNT and YYREEE (reference sequence).

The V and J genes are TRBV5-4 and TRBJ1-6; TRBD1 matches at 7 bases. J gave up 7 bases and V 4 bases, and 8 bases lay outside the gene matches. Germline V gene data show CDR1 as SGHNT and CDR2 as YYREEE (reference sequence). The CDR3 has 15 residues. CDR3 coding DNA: TGTGCCAGCAGCGGGGGCGGACAGGCAAATTCACCCCTCCACTTT. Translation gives CASSGGGQANSPLHF. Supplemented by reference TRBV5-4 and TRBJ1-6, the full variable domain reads ETGVTQSPTHLIKTRGQQVTLRCSSQSGHNTVSWYQQALGQGPQFIFQYYREEENGRGNFPPRFSGLQFPNYSSELNVNALELDDSALYLCASSGGGQANSPLHFGNGTRLTVT.